This TCR beta chain was identified during a study of T cell therapy after organ transplantation. About the study: Expansion used a peptide pool of 30 HLA class I and II CMV epitopes. Eight of the ten patients were clinical responders.

Produced via immunoSEQ multiplex PCR; TCRdb's table is partial and in-frame only. There are approximately 6,100 clones in the sample; approximately 74% occur only once, and about 30% lies in the top ten. Time point here: 4-8 weeks after completion of therapy. Regarding this clone: Its antigen is unknown.

Between the trimmed V and J ends, which lost 3 bases and 0 bases, there was a span of 12 bases. The CDR3 covers 15 residues. Germline lookup yields CDR1 SEHNR and CDR2 FQNEAQ (reference sequence). General study findings and limits: Low CD8+ T cell yield possibly reduced coverage, hiding nonresponder expansions. Nonresponders had marked pretherapy clonal expansions and little post-therapy change.

The chain recombines TRBV7-9 with TRBJ2-7; either TRBD1 or TRBD2 may supply D (7 bases each). Sequences were derived from CD8+ T cells from blood, sampled after autologous CMV-specific T cell therapy. The sequence was collected from a human patient who had received a solid organ transplant and had CMV disease. Some of these T cells may belong to the graft donor. The CDR3: CASSFSGTDSYEQYF. DNA for the CDR3: TGTGCCAGCAGCTTCAGCGGGACAGACTCCTACGAGCAGTACTTC.